The clone carrying this TCR beta chain showed up just a few times. The antigen is not known. V was clipped by 1 base and J by 7 bases; unmatched bases: 9. From germline, CDR1 is SGHRS and CDR2 YFSETQ. CDR3 length: 15 residues. This record comes from a study of T cells after yellow fever vaccination. General study results and limits: Abundant bulk-derived clonotypes could contaminate FACS-sorted repertoires. Clones that expanded after primary vaccination mostly reappeared after the booster (around 96% CD4, 75% to 90% CD8).

From the 5' RACE reads, TCRdb called clonotypes with MiXCR, one entry per CDR3 protein. The sample carries a few hundred thousand distinct CDR3 sequences, around 8.6% recorded once. This receptor was identified in a man aged 18-30 years who received the YFV17D yellow fever vaccine. The material sequenced was CD4+ T cells sorted from PBMCs, taken 5 days after the yellow fever booster vaccination. This chain uses TRBV5-1 with TRBJ2-7, with TRBD1 matching over 9 bases. The CDR3 loop reads CASSLLPGQGGEQYF. CDR3 coding DNA: TGCGCCAGCAGCTTGCTACCGGGACAGGGAGGAGAGCAGTACTTC.